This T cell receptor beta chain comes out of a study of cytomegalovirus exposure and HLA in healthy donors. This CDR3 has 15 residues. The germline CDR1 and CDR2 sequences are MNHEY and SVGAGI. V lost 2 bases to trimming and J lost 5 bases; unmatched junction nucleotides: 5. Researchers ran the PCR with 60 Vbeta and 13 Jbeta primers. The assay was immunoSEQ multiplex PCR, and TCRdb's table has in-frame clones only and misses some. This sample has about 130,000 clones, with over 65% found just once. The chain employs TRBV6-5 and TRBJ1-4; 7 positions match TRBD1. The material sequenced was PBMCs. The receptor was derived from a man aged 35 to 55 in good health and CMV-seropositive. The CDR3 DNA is TGTGCCAGCAGTTACCAGGGACAGTGGAATGAAAAACTGTTTTTT. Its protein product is CASSYQGQWNEKLFF.